Presented here are 10 T cell receptor beta chains from one specimen sequenced in a study of a mutant IDH1 vaccine in newly diagnosed glioma. Time point indicated: week 5, during vaccination. Every vaccination contained 300 ug of the mutant IDH1 20-mer peptide and was paired with topical imiquimod. Some clones are missing from TCRdb's copy, which holds only in-frame ones; the method was immunoSEQ multiplex PCR. The sample lists about 42,000 clones; approximately 85% were seen once. No antigen is known for these receptors. The source was PBMCs, collected from a glioma patient whose treatment included an IDH1 peptide vaccine. These receptors came from a man aged 40-49 years with glioma.

The rearrangement links TRBV5-1 to TRBJ1-1, with 8 nucleotides matching TRBD1. The CDR3 consists of 13 residues. In germline, CDR1 is SGHRS, CDR2 YFSETQ. V lost 4 bases to trimming and J lost 5 bases; unmatched junction nucleotides: 4. The CDR3 nucleotides read TGCGCCAGCAGCCTGACAGGGGAGACTGAAGCTTTCTTT. Protein sequence: CASSLTGETEAFF.

This chain links TRBV6-5 with TRBJ1-2, with D maybe TRBD1 (6 bases). The CDR3 length is 11 residues. Trimming left V 6 bases short and J 10 bases short, with 12 bases between. Germline V lookup: CDR1 MNHEY, CDR2 SVGAGI. The CDR3 loop is CASRRQDYYTF. CDR3 nucleotide sequence: TGTGCCAGCAGGAGACAGGACTACTACACCTTC.

This rearrangement joins TRBV19 to TRBJ1-3; 8 nucleotides align to TRBD1. After removal of 9 bases from V and 0 bases from J, the junction contained 7 bases not matched to a gene. Germline CDR1 LNHDA, CDR2 SQIVND (reference sequence). CDR3 size: 15 residues. CDR3 coding DNA: TGTGCCAGCCTTAGGGACAGGAGCTCTGGAAACACCATATATTTT. Protein product: CASLRDRSSGNTIYF.

The chain uses TRBV19 and TRBJ2-2, with 7 bases aligning to TRBD2. From germline, CDR1 is LNHDA and CDR2 SQIVND (reference sequence). The CDR3 runs 14 residues. V was clipped by 6 bases and J by 3 bases; unmatched bases: 4. The CDR3 loop is CASRTGGDTGELFF. Written as DNA, the CDR3 is TGTGCCAGTAGAACGGGAGGCGACACCGGGGAGCTGTTTTTT.

J is TRBJ2-7 and V is TRBV10-3; 9 bases are a match to TRBD2. Germline assignment: CDR1 ENHRY and CDR2 SYGVKD. The CDR3 consists of 14 residues. V trimming: 11 bases; J trimming: 9 bases; junction bases outside the gene matches: 17. Written as DNA, the CDR3 is TGTGCCTCGAGCCCCGGGACTAGCTTGACGGGGCAGTACTTC. This translates into CASSPGTSLTGQYF.

The chain uses TRBV15 and TRBJ1-2, with 11 bases identical to TRBD1. Germline assignment: CDR1 LNHNV and CDR2 YYDKDF (reference sequence). V lost 2 bases to trimming and J lost 3 bases; unmatched junction nucleotides: 5. This CDR3 spans 16 amino acids. CDR3 residues: CATSRRPGQGDYGYTF. CDR3 nucleotides: TGTGCCACCAGCAGACGCCCGGGACAGGGGGACTATGGCTACACCTTC.

The chain uses TRBV15 and TRBJ1-5, with a possible D match to TRBD1 (6 bases). In germline, CDR1 is LNHNV, CDR2 YYDKDF (reference sequence). V lost 5 bases to trimming and J lost 3 bases, with 17 bases between them. The CDR3 runs 16 residues. DNA for the CDR3: TGTGCCACCAGCGGGGGAGGAGGGACATTCAATCAGCCCCAGCATTTT. Translating it yields CATSGGGGTFNQPQHF.

V is TRBV5-6 and J is TRBJ1-5; 9 bases agree with TRBD1. CDR3 size: 15 residues. CDR1 SGHDT and CDR2 YYEEEE come from the germline V gene. The J segment lost 5 bases and the V segment lost 3 bases, leaving 6 bases of the junction unmatched. CDR3 sequence: CASSSRDRAHQPQHF. The CDR3 DNA reads TGTGCCAGCAGCTCCCGGGACAGGGCCCATCAGCCCCAGCATTTT.

As DNA, the CDR3 is TGTGCCAGCAGCTTAAACCAGGGTGCCAAAAACATTCAGTACTTC. The encoded protein is CASSLNQGAKNIQYF. This rearrangement joins TRBV7-9 to TRBJ2-4; tentatively, D is TRBD1 (5 bases). This CDR3 is built from 15 residues. V lost 2 bases and J lost 1, with 9 bases in between. CDR1 is SEHNR, CDR2 FQNEAQ, per germline (reference sequence).

The rearrangement uses TRBV19 and TRBJ2-5, with a tentative D call TRBD2 (5 bases). Trimming took 5 bases from V and 4 from J, leaving 14 bases between them. Germline lookup yields CDR1 LNHDA and CDR2 SQIVND (reference sequence). CDR3 length equals 14 residues. In nucleotides, the CDR3 is TGTGCCAGTAGTGCAACACCACGGGGAGAGACCCAGTACTTC. Translation gives CASSATPRGETQYF.